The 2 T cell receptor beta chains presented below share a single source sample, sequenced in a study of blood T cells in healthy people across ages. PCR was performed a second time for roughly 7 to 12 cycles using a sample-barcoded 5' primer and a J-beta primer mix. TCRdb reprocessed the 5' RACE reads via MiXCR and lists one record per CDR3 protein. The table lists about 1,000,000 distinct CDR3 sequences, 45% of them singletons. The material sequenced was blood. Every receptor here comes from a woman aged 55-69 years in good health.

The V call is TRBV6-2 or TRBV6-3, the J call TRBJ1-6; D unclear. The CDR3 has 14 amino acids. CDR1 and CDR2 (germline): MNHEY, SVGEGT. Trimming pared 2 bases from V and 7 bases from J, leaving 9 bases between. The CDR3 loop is CASSYNTENSPLHF. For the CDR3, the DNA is TGTGCCAGCAGTTACAACACGGAGAATTCACCCCTCCACTTT.

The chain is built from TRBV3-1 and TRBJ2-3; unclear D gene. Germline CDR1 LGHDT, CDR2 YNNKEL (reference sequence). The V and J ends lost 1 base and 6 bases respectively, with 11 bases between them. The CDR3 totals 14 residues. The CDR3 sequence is CASSQVYPADTQYF. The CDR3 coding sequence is TGTGCCAGCAGCCAAGTCTATCCTGCCGATACGCAGTATTTT.